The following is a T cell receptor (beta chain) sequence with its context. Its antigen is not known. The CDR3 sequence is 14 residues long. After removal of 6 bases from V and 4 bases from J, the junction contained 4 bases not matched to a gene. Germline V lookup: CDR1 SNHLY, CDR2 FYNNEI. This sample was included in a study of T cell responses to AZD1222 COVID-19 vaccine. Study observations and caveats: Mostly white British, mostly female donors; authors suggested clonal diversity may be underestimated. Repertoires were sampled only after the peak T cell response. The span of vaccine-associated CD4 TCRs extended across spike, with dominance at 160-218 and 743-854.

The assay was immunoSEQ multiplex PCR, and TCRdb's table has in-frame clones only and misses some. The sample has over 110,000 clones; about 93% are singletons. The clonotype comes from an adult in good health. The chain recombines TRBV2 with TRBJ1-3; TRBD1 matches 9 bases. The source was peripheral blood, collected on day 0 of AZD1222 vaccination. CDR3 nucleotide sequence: TGTGCCAGCAGGGCGGGACAGGGAGGAAACACCATATATTTT. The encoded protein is CASRAGQGGNTIYF.